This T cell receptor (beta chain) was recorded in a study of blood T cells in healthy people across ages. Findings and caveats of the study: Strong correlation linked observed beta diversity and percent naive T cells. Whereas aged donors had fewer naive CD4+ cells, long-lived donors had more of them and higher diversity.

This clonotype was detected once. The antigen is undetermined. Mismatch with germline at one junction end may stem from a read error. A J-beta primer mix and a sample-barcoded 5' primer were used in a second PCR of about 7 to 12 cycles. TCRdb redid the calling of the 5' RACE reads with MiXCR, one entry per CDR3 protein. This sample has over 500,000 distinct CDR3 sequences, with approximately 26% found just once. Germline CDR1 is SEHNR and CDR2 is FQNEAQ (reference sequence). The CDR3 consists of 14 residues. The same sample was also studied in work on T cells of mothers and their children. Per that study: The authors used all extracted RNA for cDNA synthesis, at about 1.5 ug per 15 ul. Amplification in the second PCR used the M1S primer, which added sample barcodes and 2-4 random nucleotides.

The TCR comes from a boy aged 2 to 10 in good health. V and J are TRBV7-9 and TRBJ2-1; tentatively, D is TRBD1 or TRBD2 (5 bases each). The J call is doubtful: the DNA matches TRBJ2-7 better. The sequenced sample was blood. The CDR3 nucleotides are TGTGCCAGCAGCTTTCGGGACCGACCATACGCGCAGTACTTC. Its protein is CASSFRDRPYAQYF.